The 10 T cell receptor beta chains given below trace back to one sample, sequenced in a study of CD8 T cells in Susac syndrome. When the RNA was reverse transcribed, random hexamers were used with an input of roughly 0.5 to 1 ug. TCRdb re-derived calls from the immunoSEQ multiplex PCR reads in MiXCR, one entry per CDR3 protein. Of 200,000 or so distinct CDR3 sequences listed, 80% to 95% are singletons. The sample was CD8+ T cells from PBMCs. These receptor sequences come from a human donor with multiple sclerosis.

The chain recombines TRBV4-1 with TRBJ2-1; 8 nucleotides agree with TRBD2. V dropped 4 bases and J dropped 7; count of bases not matched to a gene: 12. The CDR3 is 16 residues long. Per germline, CDR1 MGHRA and CDR2 YSYEKL. The CDR3 nucleotides read TGCGCCAGCAGCCCTCGGGGGGGAGGGCCGGTGAATGAGCAGTTCTTC. Its translation is CASSPRGGGPVNEQFF.

V and J are TRBV6-6 and TRBJ2-1; D unresolved. The germline CDR1 and CDR2 sequences are MNHNY and SVGAGI (reference sequence). The V end lost 6 bases, the J end lost 7 bases, and 10 bases lay between the germline ends. CDR3 length: 12 amino acids. CDR3 protein: CASRMVTNEQFF. CDR3 in DNA: TGTGCCAGCAGAATGGTTACTAATGAGCAGTTCTTC.

DNA for the CDR3: TGTGCCAGCAGCTTAGTCAGACAGAACACTGAAGCTTTCTTT. Protein product: CASSLVRQNTEAFF. The chain recombines TRBV7-8 with TRBJ1-1, with no clear D. The CDR3 spans 14 residues. Trimming took 1 base from V and 1 from J, leaving 7 bases between them. Germline loops: CDR1 SGHVS, CDR2 FQNEAQ.

V and J are TRBV11-2 and TRBJ2-5, with 8 bases identical to TRBD2. With 0 bases clipped from V and 5 bases from J, the junction kept 11 bases outside the gene matches. The CDR3 loop spans 17 amino acids. Germline assignment: CDR1 SGHAT and CDR2 FQNNGV. The CDR3 DNA reads as TGTGCCAGCAGCTTAGATGACTCCGGGGGGGTAGCCGAGACCCAGTACTTC. Translating it yields CASSLDDSGGVAETQYF.

The gene calls are TRBV7-9 and TRBJ1-2; D gene uncertain. Germline V gene sequence: CDR1 SEHNR, CDR2 FQNEAQ (reference sequence). V was clipped by 4 bases and J by 4 bases, with 22 bases between them. The CDR3 extends over 17 amino acids. This CDR3 reads CASSSSHRVGETYGYTF. CDR3 bases: TGTGCCAGCAGCTCTTCACATAGAGTTGGAGAAACCTATGGCTACACCTTC.

This chain links TRBV19 with TRBJ2-5, with a weak D call TRBD2 (5 bases). This CDR3 is 14 amino acids long. Deletions cut 2 bases from V and 0 bases from J, with 7 bases between. Germline-derived CDR1 and CDR2 are LNHDA and SQIVND (reference sequence). The DNA of the CDR3 is TGTGCCAGTAGTATACGGGGATACCAAGAGACCCAGTACTTC. Protein: CASSIRGYQETQYF.

CDR3 in amino acids: CSALREGRDNEQFF. The CDR3 DNA is TGCAGTGCTCTACGAGAGGGAAGGGACAATGAGCAGTTCTTC. This chain links TRBV20-1 with TRBJ2-1; possible D gene TRBD2, 5 bases. The CDR3 has 14 amino acids. The V end was cut by 5 bases, the J end by 5 bases, with 16 bases between. The germline gives CDR1 DFQATT, CDR2 SNEGSKA (reference sequence).

The chain combines TRBV29-1 with TRBJ1-1; D unresolved. Germline lookup yields CDR1 SQVTM and CDR2 ANQGSEA. The CDR3 contains 13 residues. V gave up 6 bases and J gave up 2 bases, with 13 bases separating them. Here the CDR3 DNA reads TGCAGCGTATTGGGCGGGAAAAACACTGAAGCTTTCTTT. Amino acids: CSVLGGKNTEAFF.

The rearrangement joins TRBV25-1 to TRBJ2-1; D is perhaps TRBD1 or TRBD2 (6 bases each). The CDR3 covers 14 residues. From germline, CDR1 is MGHDK and CDR2 SYGVNS. Trimming cost V 5 bases and J 5 bases, with 13 bases left between them. The CDR3 nucleotides are TGTGCCAGCAGTCTTGGGGGGCCACACAATGAGCAGTTCTTC. Its protein product is CASSLGGPHNEQFF.

This sequence joins TRBV24-1 and TRBJ2-2, with D perhaps TRBD1 (6 bases). CDR1 and CDR2 from the germline V gene are KGHDR and SFDVKD. Deletions cut 4 bases from V and 3 bases from J, with 14 bases between. This CDR3 region has 16 residues. The CDR3 DNA sequence: TGTGCCACCAGTGAAGGGGACATTCAGGACACCGGGGAGCTGTTTTTT. Protein sequence: CATSEGDIQDTGELFF.